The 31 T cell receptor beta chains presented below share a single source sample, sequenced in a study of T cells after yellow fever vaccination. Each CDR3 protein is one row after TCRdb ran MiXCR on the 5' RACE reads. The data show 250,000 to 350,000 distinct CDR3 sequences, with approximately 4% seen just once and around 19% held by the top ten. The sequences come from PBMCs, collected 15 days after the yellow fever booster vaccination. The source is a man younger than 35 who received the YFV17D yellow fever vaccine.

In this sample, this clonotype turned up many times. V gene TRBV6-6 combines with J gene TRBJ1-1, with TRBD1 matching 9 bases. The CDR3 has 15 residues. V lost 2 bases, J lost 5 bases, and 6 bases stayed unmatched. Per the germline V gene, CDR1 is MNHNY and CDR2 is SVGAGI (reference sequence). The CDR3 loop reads CASSYPDRGETEAFF. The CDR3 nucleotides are TGTGCCAGCAGTTACCCCGACAGGGGGGAAACTGAAGCTTTCTTT.

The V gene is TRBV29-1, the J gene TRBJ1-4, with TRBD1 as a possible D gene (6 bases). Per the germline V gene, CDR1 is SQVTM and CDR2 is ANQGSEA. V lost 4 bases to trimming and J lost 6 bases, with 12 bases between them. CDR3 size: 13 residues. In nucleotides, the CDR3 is TGCAGCGTTGTCACAGGGTCCGATGAAAAACTGTTTTTT. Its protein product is CSVVTGSDEKLFF.

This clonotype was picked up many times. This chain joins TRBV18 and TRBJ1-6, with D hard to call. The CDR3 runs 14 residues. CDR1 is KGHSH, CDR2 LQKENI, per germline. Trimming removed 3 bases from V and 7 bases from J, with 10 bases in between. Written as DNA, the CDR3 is TGTGCCAGCTCACCGGGAGGTGGAAATTCACCCCTCCACTTT. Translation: CASSPGGGNSPLHF.

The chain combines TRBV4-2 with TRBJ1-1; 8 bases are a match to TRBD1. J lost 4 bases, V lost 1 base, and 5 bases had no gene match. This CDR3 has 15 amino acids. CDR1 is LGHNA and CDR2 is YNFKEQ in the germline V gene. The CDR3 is CASSQAQGGGTEAFF. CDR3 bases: TGTGCCAGCAGCCAAGCACAGGGGGGGGGCACTGAAGCTTTCTTT.

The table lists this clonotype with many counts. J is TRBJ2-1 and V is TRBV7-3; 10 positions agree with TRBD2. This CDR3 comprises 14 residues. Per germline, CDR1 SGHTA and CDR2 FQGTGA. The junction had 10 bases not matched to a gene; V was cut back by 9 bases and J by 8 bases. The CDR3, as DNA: TGTGCCAGTGCAATCAGCGGGGGGGTTTATGAGCAGTTCTTC. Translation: CASAISGGVYEQFF.

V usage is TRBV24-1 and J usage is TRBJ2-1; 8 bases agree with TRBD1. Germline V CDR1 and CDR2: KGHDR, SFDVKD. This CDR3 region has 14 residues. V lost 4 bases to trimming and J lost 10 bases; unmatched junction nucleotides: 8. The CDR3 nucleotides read TGTGCCACCAGTGACGGGACAGGCCCTAAGGAGCAGTTCTTC. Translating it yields CATSDGTGPKEQFF.

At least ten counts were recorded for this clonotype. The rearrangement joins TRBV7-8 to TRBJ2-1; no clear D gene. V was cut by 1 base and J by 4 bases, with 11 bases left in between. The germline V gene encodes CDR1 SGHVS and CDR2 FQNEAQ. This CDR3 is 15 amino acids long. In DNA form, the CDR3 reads TGTGCCAGCAGCTTAGTGCCCCCAAATTACAATGAGCAGTTCTTC. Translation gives CASSLVPPNYNEQFF.

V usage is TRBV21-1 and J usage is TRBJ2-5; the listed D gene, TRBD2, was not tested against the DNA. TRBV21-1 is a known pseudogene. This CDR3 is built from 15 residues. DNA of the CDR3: TGTGCCAGCAGCAGAGGCGGGTTGCCCAAAGAGACCCAGTACTTC. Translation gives CASSRGGLPKETQYF.

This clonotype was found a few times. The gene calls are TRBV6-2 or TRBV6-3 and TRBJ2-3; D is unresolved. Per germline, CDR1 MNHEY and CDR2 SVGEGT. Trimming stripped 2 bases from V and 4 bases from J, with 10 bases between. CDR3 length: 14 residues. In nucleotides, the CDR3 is TGTGCCAGCAGTTACCTCCCTAGGGCAGATACGCAGTATTTT. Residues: CASSYLPRADTQYF.

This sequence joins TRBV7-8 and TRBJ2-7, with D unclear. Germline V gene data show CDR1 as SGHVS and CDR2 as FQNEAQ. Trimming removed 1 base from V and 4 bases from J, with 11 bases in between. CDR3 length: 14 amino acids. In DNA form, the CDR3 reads TGTGCCAGCAGCTTAGTCGCTGGCCTATACGAGCAGTACTTC. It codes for CASSLVAGLYEQYF. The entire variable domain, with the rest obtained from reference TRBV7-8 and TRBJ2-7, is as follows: GAGVSQSPRYKVAKRGQDVALRCDPISGHVSLFWYQQALGQGPEFLTYFQNEAQLDKSGLPSDRFFAERPEGSVSTLKIQRTQQEDSAVYLCASSLVAGLYEQYFGPGTRLTVT.

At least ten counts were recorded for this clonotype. In DNA, the CDR3 is TGTGCCAGCAGCACCGATATTAGGACAGGGAGGGACACTGAAGCTTTCTTT. Translating it yields CASSTDIRTGRDTEAFF. V usage is TRBV7-8 and J usage is TRBJ1-1; 8 bases agree with TRBD1. Germline V gene lookup returns CDR1 SGHVS and CDR2 FQNEAQ. J was trimmed by 3 bases and V by 5 bases; bases with no gene match: 14. This CDR3 region has 17 residues.

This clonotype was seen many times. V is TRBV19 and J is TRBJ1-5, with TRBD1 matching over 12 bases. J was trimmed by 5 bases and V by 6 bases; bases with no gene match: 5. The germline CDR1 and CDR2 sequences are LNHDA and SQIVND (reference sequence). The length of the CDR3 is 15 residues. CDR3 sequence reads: CASSGTGGADQPQHF. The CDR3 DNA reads TGTGCCAGTAGCGGGACAGGGGGCGCGGATCAGCCCCAGCATTTT. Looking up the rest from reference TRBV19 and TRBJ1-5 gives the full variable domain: DGGITQSPKYLFRKEGQNVTLSCEQNLNHDAMYWYRQDPGQGLRLIYYSQIVNDFQKGDIAEGYSVSREKKESFPLTVTSAQKNPTAFYLCASSGTGGADQPQHFGDGTRLSIL.

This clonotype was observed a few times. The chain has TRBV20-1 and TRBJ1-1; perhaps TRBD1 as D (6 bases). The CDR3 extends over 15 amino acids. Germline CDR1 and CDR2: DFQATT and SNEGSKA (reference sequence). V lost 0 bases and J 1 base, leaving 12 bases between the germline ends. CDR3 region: CSARDLYRANTEAFF. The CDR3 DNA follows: TGCAGTGCTAGAGATCTCTACAGGGCGAACACTGAAGCTTTCTTT.

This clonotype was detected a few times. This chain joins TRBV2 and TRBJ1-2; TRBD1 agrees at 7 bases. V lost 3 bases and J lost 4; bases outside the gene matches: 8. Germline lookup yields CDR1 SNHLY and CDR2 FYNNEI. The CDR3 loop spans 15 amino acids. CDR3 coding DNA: TGTGCCAGCAGTGACTCGGGACAGCCAGTCTATGGCTACACCTTC. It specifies CASSDSGQPVYGYTF.

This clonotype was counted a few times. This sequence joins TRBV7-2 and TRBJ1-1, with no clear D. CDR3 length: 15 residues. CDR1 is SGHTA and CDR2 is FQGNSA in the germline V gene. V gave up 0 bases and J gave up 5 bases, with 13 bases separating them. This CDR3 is CASSLATAAETEAFF. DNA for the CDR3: TGTGCCAGCAGCTTAGCCACAGCCGCCGAAACTGAAGCTTTCTTT.

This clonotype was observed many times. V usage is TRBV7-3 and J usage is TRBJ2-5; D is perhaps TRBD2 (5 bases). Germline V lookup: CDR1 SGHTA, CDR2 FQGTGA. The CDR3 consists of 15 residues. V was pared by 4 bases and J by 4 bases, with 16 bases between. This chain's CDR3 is CASSSKGDRGETQYF. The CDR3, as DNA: TGTGCCAGCAGCTCAAAGGGTGACCGGGGAGAGACCCAGTACTTC.

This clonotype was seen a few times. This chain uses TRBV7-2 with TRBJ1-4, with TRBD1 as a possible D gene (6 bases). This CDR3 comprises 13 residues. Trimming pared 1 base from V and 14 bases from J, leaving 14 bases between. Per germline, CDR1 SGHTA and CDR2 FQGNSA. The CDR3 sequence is CASSLGIRDILFF. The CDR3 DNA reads TGTGCCAGCAGCTTAGGAATCCGGGACATCCTGTTTTTT.

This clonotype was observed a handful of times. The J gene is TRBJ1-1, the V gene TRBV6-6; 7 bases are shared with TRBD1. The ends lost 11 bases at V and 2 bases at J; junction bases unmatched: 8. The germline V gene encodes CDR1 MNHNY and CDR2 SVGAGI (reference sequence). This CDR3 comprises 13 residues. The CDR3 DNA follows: TGTGCCCTAAAGGGGGCTGGTAACACTGAAGCTTTCTTT. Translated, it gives CALKGAGNTEAFF.

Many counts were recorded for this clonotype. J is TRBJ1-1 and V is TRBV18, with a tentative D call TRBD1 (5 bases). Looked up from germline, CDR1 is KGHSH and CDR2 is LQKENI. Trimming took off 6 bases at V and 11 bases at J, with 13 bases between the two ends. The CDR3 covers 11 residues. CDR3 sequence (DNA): TGTGCCAGCTCCCCAGGACACGAGGCTTTCTTT. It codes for CASSPGHEAFF.

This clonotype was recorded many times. CDR3 nucleotides: TGTGCCAGCTCGCCAACATCTGGGGCCAACGTCCTGACTTTC. Protein: CASSPTSGANVLTF. The gene calls are TRBV18 and TRBJ2-6; D is ambiguous. Germline V gives CDR1 KGHSH, CDR2 LQKENI. This CDR3 has 14 residues. V was cut by 6 bases and J by 1 base, with 7 bases left in between.

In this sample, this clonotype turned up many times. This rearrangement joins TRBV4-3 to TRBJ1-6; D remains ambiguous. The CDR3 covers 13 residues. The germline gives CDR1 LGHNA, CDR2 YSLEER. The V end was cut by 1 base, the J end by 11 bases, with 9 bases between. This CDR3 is CASSQVDGPPLHF. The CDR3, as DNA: TGCGCCAGCAGCCAAGTTGACGGTCCACCCCTCCACTTT.

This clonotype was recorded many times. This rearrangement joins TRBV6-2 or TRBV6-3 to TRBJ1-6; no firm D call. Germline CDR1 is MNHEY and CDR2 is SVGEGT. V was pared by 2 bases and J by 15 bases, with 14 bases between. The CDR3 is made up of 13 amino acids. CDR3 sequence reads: CASSYQPGSGLHF. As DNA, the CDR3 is TGTGCCAGCAGTTACCAGCCGGGCTCCGGCCTCCACTTT.

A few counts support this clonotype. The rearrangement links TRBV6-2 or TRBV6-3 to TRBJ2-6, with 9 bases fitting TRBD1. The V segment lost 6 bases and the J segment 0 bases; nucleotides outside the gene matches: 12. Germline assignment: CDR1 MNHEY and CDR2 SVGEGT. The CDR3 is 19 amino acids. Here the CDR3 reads CASRTRYRGPGSGANVLTF. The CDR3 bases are TGTGCCAGCAGAACCCGCTACAGGGGGCCCGGCTCTGGGGCCAACGTCCTGACTTTC.

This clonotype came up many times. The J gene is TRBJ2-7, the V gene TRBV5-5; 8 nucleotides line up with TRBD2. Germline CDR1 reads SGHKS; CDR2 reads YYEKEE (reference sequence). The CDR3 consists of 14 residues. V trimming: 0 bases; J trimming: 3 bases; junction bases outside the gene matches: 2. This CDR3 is CASSLASGGYEQYV. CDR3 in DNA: TGTGCCAGCAGCTTGGCAAGCGGGGGCTACGAGCAGTACGTC.

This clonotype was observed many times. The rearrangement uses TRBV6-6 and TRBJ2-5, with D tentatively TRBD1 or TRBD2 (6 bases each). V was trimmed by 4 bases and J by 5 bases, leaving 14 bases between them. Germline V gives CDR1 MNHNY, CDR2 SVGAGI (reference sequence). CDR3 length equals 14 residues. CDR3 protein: CASSFPGASETQYF. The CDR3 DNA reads TGTGCCAGCAGTTTCCCGGGGGCTAGTGAGACCCAGTACTTC.

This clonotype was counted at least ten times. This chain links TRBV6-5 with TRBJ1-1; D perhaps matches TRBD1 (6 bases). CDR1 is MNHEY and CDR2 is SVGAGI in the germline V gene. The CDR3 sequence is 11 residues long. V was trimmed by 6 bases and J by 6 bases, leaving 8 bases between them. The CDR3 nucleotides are TGTGCCAGCAGGGGGGGCGCTGAAGCTTTCTTT. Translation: CASRGGAEAFF.

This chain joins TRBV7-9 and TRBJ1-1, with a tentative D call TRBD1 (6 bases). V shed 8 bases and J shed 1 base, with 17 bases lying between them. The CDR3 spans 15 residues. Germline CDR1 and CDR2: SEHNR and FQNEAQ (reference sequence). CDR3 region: CASGERRGTNTEAFF. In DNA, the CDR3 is TGTGCCAGCGGAGAGAGGAGGGGGACGAACACTGAAGCTTTCTTT.

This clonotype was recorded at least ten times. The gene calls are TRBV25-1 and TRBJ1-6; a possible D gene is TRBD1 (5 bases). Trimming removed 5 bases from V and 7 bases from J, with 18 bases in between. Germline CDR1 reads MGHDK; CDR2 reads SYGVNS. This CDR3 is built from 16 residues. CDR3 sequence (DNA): TGTGCCAGCAGTTGGCGGAACCTAAAGGGGAATTCACCCCTCCACTTT. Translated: CASSWRNLKGNSPLHF.

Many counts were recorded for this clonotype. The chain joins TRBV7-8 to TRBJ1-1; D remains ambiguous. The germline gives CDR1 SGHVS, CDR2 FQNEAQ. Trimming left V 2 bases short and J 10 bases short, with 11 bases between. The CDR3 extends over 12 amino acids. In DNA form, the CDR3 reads TGTGCCAGCAGCTTACCTCGGGATGGAGCTTTCTTT. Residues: CASSLPRDGAFF.

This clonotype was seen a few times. The CDR3: CATSRDLSVVPQHF. CDR3 coding DNA: TGTGCCACCAGCAGAGATCTCTCCGTAGTGCCCCAGCATTTT. The genes are TRBV15 and TRBJ1-5; D is undetermined. Trimming stripped 0 bases from V and 9 bases from J, with 12 bases between. The CDR3 has 14 residues. Germline-derived CDR1 and CDR2 are LNHNV and YYDKDF (reference sequence).

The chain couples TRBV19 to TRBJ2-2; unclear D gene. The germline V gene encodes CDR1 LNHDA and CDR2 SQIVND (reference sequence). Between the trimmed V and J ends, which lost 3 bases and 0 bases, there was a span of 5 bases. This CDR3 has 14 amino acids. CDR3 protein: CASSISPNTGELFF. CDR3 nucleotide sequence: TGTGCCAGTAGTATCAGTCCGAACACCGGGGAGCTGTTTTTT.